Listed here is a single TCR beta chain. This specimen belongs to a study of blood T cell repertoires in COVID-19. Study details: The United States, Italy and Spain supplied acute and convalescent COVID-19 samples.

This CDR3 has 14 residues. Germline assignment: CDR1 MNHEY and CDR2 SVGEGT. V lost 4 bases to trimming and J lost 5 bases, with 14 bases between them. Under the authors' procedure: Estimates of nucleated cell counts were drawn from the amplification of reference gene primers. The protocol was immunoSEQ multiplex PCR, while the TCRdb copy is restricted to in-frame clones and leaves out a portion. V, J and clone size derive from that table, while D and trimming were established from the DNA sequence. The sample lists approximately 37,000 clones; 89% were seen once. The rearrangement links TRBV6-2 or TRBV6-3 to TRBJ2-5, with D perhaps matching TRBD2 (5 bases). Source material: peripheral blood. This receptor was obtained from a man over 45 with active COVID-19. The CDR3, as DNA: TGTGCCAGCAGTTGGCCCCCAGGCGGGGAGACCCAGTACTTC. Protein product: CASSWPPGGETQYF.